Below, 13 T cell receptor beta chains from the same sample are listed, as sequenced in a study of shared clonotypes between healthy human individuals. TCRdb's table, derived via immunoSEQ multiplex PCR, lists solely in-frame clones and lacks some. The sample holds around 2.3 million clones, approximately 96% seen once. Sequencing was done on a sample of naive CD4+ T cells sorted from blood. Indicated subset: CD45RA+ positively selected. The receptors originated from a man aged 18 to 29 in good health.

The chain is built from TRBV28 and TRBJ2-5; D ambiguous. The V gene lost 3 bases and the J gene lost 5 bases, with 13 bases spanning the gap. Germline assignment: CDR1 MDHEN and CDR2 SYDVKM. The CDR3 loop spans 14 amino acids. The CDR3 DNA is TGTGCCAGCAGTTTCGGACCAGCCAGGGAGACCCAGTACTTC. This gives the protein CASSFGPARETQYF.

The chain recombines TRBV5-1 with TRBJ1-6, with unresolved D. Deletions cut 3 bases from V and 9 bases from J, with 19 bases between. The CDR3 totals 16 residues. From germline, CDR1 is SGHRS and CDR2 YFSETQ. This CDR3 is CASSSAPGVLGSPLHF. Here the CDR3 DNA reads TGCGCCAGCAGCTCAGCCCCCGGGGTATTAGGTTCACCCCTCCACTTT. Combining the CDR3 with reference TRBV5-1 and TRBJ1-6 gives the whole variable domain KAGVTQTPRYLIKTRGQQVTLSCSPISGHRSVSWYQQTPGQGLQFLFEYFSETQRNKGNFPGRFSGRQFSNSRSEMNVSTLELGDSALYLCASSSAPGVLGSPLHFGNGTRLTVT.

This clone came up a few times. The rearrangement links TRBV30 to TRBJ2-2; D is undetermined. With 3 bases removed from V and 3 bases from J, the gap between germline ends came to 17 bases. This CDR3 is built from 16 residues. The V gene's germline CDR1 is GTSNPN and CDR2 SVGIG (reference sequence). CDR3 region: CAWSAITRVYTGELFF. The CDR3 nucleotides are TGTGCCTGGAGCGCTATTACACGAGTATACACCGGGGAGCTGTTTTTT.

This chain uses TRBV6-6 with TRBJ1-2; D is undetermined. V shed 5 bases and J shed 4 bases, with 11 bases lying between them. The CDR3 loop spans 13 amino acids. Germline CDR1 is MNHNY and CDR2 is SVGAGI (reference sequence). For the CDR3, the DNA is TGTGCCAGCAGTACGGGTCCGGCCTATGGCTACACCTTC. As protein: CASSTGPAYGYTF.

This chain connects TRBV6-1 to TRBJ2-1; 9 positions match TRBD1. From germline, CDR1 is MNHNS and CDR2 SASEGT. Trimming took 4 bases from V and 8 from J; bases not matched to a gene: 6. The CDR3 sequence is 14 residues long. The CDR3 DNA is TGTGCCAGCAGTGGCGGGACAGGGTTTTATGAGCAGTTCTTC. Amino acid sequence: CASSGGTGFYEQFF.

Details on this clone: Other DNA sequences in this sample translate to the same CDR3. The chain has TRBV29-1 and TRBJ2-5, with D hard to call. This CDR3 spans 10 amino acids. Trimming stripped 4 bases from V and 4 bases from J, with 4 bases between. CDR1 is SQVTM, CDR2 ANQGSEA, per germline. CDR3 amino acids: CSVGVETQYF. The CDR3 coding sequence is TGCAGCGTTGGAGTAGAGACCCAGTACTTC.

This clone has just a few counts. The rearrangement joins TRBV4-1 to TRBJ1-4, with TRBD1 matching over 7 bases. After removal of 4 bases from V and 3 bases from J, the junction contained 5 bases not matched to a gene. The CDR3 contains 15 residues. CDR1 is MGHRA and CDR2 is YSYEKL in the germline V gene. DNA of the CDR3: TGCGCCAGCAGCCTCTCAGGGGGTTCTAATGAAAAACTGTTTTTT. It yields the protein CASSLSGGSNEKLFF.

The V gene is TRBV30, the J gene TRBJ1-4, with 8 bases that match TRBD1. The germline V gene has CDR1 GTSNPN and CDR2 SVGIG (reference sequence). Trimming took 1 base from V and 7 from J; bases not matched to a gene: 8. CDR3 length: 15 residues. Here the CDR3 reads CAWSATGGLGEKLFF. Here the CDR3 DNA reads TGTGCCTGGAGTGCCACAGGGGGGTTAGGTGAAAAACTGTTTTTT.

The chain uses TRBV11-2 and TRBJ2-1, with no clear D. Trimming shortened V by 2 bases and J by 8 bases, and 13 bases separated the two germline ends. This CDR3 spans 14 amino acids. Germline lookup yields CDR1 SGHAT and CDR2 FQNNGV. The CDR3 region is CASSLTPGRDEQFF. DNA of the CDR3: TGTGCCAGCAGCTTAACCCCGGGTCGGGATGAGCAGTTCTTC.

The chain uses TRBV29-1 and TRBJ1-5; a possible D gene is TRBD1 (5 bases). Germline CDR1 SQVTM, CDR2 ANQGSEA. CDR3 size: 13 residues. V lost 7 bases, J lost 3 bases, and 13 bases lay in between. This CDR3 reads CSAGGGANQPQHF. DNA for the CDR3: TGCAGCGCCGGGGGGGGTGCCAATCAGCCCCAGCATTTT.

This chain uses TRBV6-5 with TRBJ2-7, with D tentatively TRBD1 or TRBD2 (5 bases each). Germline V lookup: CDR1 MNHEY, CDR2 SVGAGI. The CDR3 extends over 13 amino acids. V was pared by 6 bases and J by 6 bases, with 15 bases between. The CDR3 nucleotides read TGTGCCAGCAGACCTGGGGGTGGGGGCGAGCAGTACTTC. It specifies CASRPGGGGEQYF.

The rearrangement joins TRBV11-2 to TRBJ1-6; TRBD1 matches 8 bases. Trimming at V came to 5 bases and at J to 8 bases, leaving 8 bases not matched to a gene. The CDR3 runs 15 residues. Germline loops: CDR1 SGHAT, CDR2 FQNNGV. This CDR3 reads CASSPKTGGHSPLHF. CDR3 in DNA: TGTGCCAGCAGCCCTAAAACAGGGGGGCATTCACCCCTCCACTTT.

V usage is TRBV28 and J usage is TRBJ2-7; the D is unclear. Germline V gene sequence: CDR1 MDHEN, CDR2 SYDVKM. Trimming took 6 bases from V and 5 from J, leaving 11 bases between them. The CDR3 loop spans 12 amino acids. The CDR3, as DNA: TGTGCCAGCAGCCGCTCTTGGAACGAGCAGTACTTC. Translated, it gives CASSRSWNEQYF.